Listed here are 23 T cell receptor beta chains from one sample, sequenced in a study of control samples from healthy donors and cancer patients. Libraries were prepared by immunoSEQ multiplex PCR; TCRdb keeps only in-frame clonotypes and omits some of them. Of fewer than 500,000 clones listed, around 90% are singletons. Sequencing was performed on PBMCs. These receptors came from a middle-aged man with head and neck cancer.

The chain has TRBV11-3 and TRBJ1-1; no definite D call. This CDR3 has 13 residues. Deletions cut 3 bases from V and 1 base from J, with 6 bases between. Germline V gene lookup returns CDR1 SGHNT and CDR2 YENEEA. Here the CDR3 DNA reads TGTGCCAGCAGCTTTCAAAGGAACACTGAAGCTTTCTTT. Protein sequence: CASSFQRNTEAFF.

The DNA of the CDR3 is TGTGCCAGCAGCTTCACCGGGACTAGGAATGAGCAGTTCTTC. Translation: CASSFTGTRNEQFF. The chain combines TRBV5-4 with TRBJ2-1, with TRBD2 matching 8 bases. Germline values: CDR1 SGHNT, CDR2 YYREEE (reference sequence). The V and J ends lost 2 bases and 7 bases, in that order; junction bases with no gene match: 5. This CDR3 has 14 amino acids.

The chain links TRBV10-3 to TRBJ1-1; 7 bases match TRBD1. V lost 8 bases and J lost 0; bases outside the gene matches: 3. This CDR3 contains 13 residues. The germline V gene encodes CDR1 ENHRY and CDR2 SYGVKD. CDR3 sequence (DNA): TGTGCCATCGGGGACAGCCTGAACACTGAAGCTTTCTTT. Amino acids: CAIGDSLNTEAFF.

The V and J genes are TRBV7-2 and TRBJ1-2; a weak D match, TRBD1 (6 bases). Trimming removed 7 bases from V and 7 bases from J, with 25 bases in between. The CDR3 extends over 16 amino acids. Germline CDR1 is SGHTA and CDR2 is FQGNSA. The CDR3 DNA reads TGTGCCAGCACCTTGTTCCTGGACAGCTCGGCAGGTGGCTACACCTTC. It encodes CASTLFLDSSAGGYTF. Full variable domain (rest looked up from reference TRBV7-2 and TRBJ1-2): GAGVSQSPSNKVTEKGKDVELRCDPISGHTALYWYRQSLGQGLEFLIYFQGNSAPDKSGLPSDRFSAERTGGSVSTLTIQRTQQEDSAVYLCASTLFLDSSAGGYTFGSGTRLTVV.

This clone was detected many times. Other DNA variants within this sample encode the same CDR3. The genes are TRBV6-4 and TRBJ2-3; the match to TRBD2 covers 11 bases. The J segment lost 6 bases and the V segment lost 0 bases, leaving 2 bases of the junction unmatched. The CDR3 is made up of 15 amino acids. CDR1 MRHNA and CDR2 SNTAGT come from the germline V gene. This chain's CDR3 is CASSDSSGGADTQYF. The CDR3, as DNA: TGTGCCAGCAGTGACTCTAGCGGGGGGGCCGATACGCAGTATTTT.

This sequence joins TRBV29-1 and TRBJ2-4; tentative D call: TRBD1 (6 bases). Per the germline V gene, CDR1 is SQVTM and CDR2 is ANQGSEA. The CDR3 totals 11 residues. Trimming removed 1 base from V and 12 bases from J, with 10 bases in between. CDR3 coding DNA: TGCAGCGTTGAAGCGGGCAGGGGTCAGTACTTC. This translates into CSVEAGRGQYF. Full variable domain (outside the CDR3, taken from reference TRBV29-1 and TRBJ2-4): SAVISQKPSRDICQRGTSLTIQCQVDSQVTMMFWYRQQPGQSLTLIATANQGSEATYESGFVIDKFPISRPNLTFSTLTVSNMSPEDSSIYLCSVEAGRGQYFGAGTRLSVL.

The rearrangement links TRBV30 to TRBJ1-1; perhaps TRBD1 as D (6 bases). V was cut by 1 base and J by 6 bases, with 9 bases left in between. Germline CDR1 GTSNPN, CDR2 SVGIG (reference sequence). The CDR3 sequence is 12 residues long. The CDR3 coding sequence is TGTGCCTGGAGTGATGACAGGTCTGAAGCTTTCTTT. Its protein is CAWSDDRSEAFF.

The rearrangement joins TRBV25-1 to TRBJ2-5, with 9 positions matching TRBD2. The V gene end was trimmed by 6 bases and the J gene end by 5 bases; junction bases not matched to a gene: 10. The germline V gene encodes CDR1 MGHDK and CDR2 SYGVNS. This CDR3 region has 15 residues. The CDR3 protein is CASRASGGLRETQYF. The DNA for the CDR3 is TGTGCCAGCAGAGCCAGCGGGGGGCTGAGGGAGACCCAGTACTTC. Using reference TRBV25-1 and TRBJ2-5 for the parts outside the CDR3, the full variable domain is EADIYQTPRYLVIGTGKKITLECSQTMGHDKMYWYQQDPGMELHLIHYSYGVNSTEKGDLSSESTVSRIRTEHFPLTLESARPSHTSQYLCASRASGGLRETQYFGPGTRLLVL.

The gene calls are TRBV6-6 and TRBJ2-3, with TRBD1 identical over 7 bases. Germline V lookup: CDR1 MNHNY, CDR2 SVGAGI (reference sequence). CDR3 length equals 14 residues. Germline trimming cut 5 bases from V and 0 bases from J; bases unmatched to any gene: 2. CDR3 in amino acids: CASSDRVSTDTQYF. In DNA form, the CDR3 reads TGTGCCAGCAGTGACAGGGTGAGCACAGATACGCAGTATTTT.

The rearrangement uses TRBV7-8 and TRBJ1-1; no clear D. Trimming removed 6 bases at V and 7 bases at J, with 15 bases between. CDR3 length: 13 residues. Germline loops: CDR1 SGHVS, CDR2 FQNEAQ. CDR3 DNA sequence: TGTGCCAGCAGACAAGTCAGTCAGTATGAAGCTTTCTTT. It translates to CASRQVSQYEAFF. The full variable domain, with the rest looked up from reference TRBV7-8 and TRBJ1-1, is GAGVSQSPRYKVAKRGQDVALRCDPISGHVSLFWYQQALGQGPEFLTYFQNEAQLDKSGLPSDRFFAERPEGSVSTLKIQRTQQEDSAVYLCASRQVSQYEAFFGQGTRLTVV.

V usage is TRBV19 and J usage is TRBJ1-4, with 7 bases matching TRBD1. V gave up 0 bases and J gave up 7 bases; unmatched junction bases: 8. This CDR3 has 16 residues. Germline-derived CDR1 and CDR2 are LNHDA and SQIVND (reference sequence). The CDR3 nucleotides are TGTGCCAGTAGTATAGATGTCGAGGGGGCGGGTGAAAAACTGTTTTTT. This codes for CASSIDVEGAGEKLFF. Filled out from reference TRBV19 and TRBJ1-4, the complete variable domain reads DGGITQSPKYLFRKEGQNVTLSCEQNLNHDAMYWYRQDPGQGLRLIYYSQIVNDFQKGDIAEGYSVSREKKESFPLTVTSAQKNPTAFYLCASSIDVEGAGEKLFFGSGTQLSVL.

The J gene is TRBJ1-1, the V gene TRBV27; D unresolved. The V and J ends lost 5 bases and 3 bases respectively, with 13 bases between them. This CDR3 is built from 14 residues. CDR1 and CDR2 from the germline V gene are MNHEY and SMNVEV (reference sequence). The CDR3, as DNA: TGTGCCAGCAGTGTGATACCGAGGGACACTGAAGCTTTCTTT. Translation: CASSVIPRDTEAFF.

The J gene is TRBJ1-1, the V gene TRBV19; TRBD1 matches 7 bases. Germline V gives CDR1 LNHDA, CDR2 SQIVND (reference sequence). The CDR3 runs to 16 residues. J lost 1 base, V lost 1 base, and 6 bases had no gene match. CDR3 loop: CASSIVDRAANTEAFF. CDR3 DNA sequence: TGTGCCAGTAGTATAGTTGACAGGGCTGCGAACACTGAAGCTTTCTTT.

The sample holds a few counts of this clone. The chain is built from TRBV9 and TRBJ1-6; D remains unclear. Germline loops: CDR1 SGDLS, CDR2 YYNGEE. V lost 4 bases and J lost 6, with 14 bases in between. CDR3 length: 15 amino acids. The CDR3 DNA is TGTGCCAGCAGCACCCTGGACGGACCTAATTCACCCCTCCACTTT. Amino acid sequence: CASSTLDGPNSPLHF.

The chain links TRBV28 to TRBJ2-7; 10 bases are shared with TRBD2. Germline CDR1 is MDHEN and CDR2 is SYDVKM. The CDR3 runs to 16 residues. Trimming cost V 3 bases and J 5 bases; bases outside gene matches: 10. CDR3: CASSLTSGYKEDEQYF. The CDR3 DNA reads TGTGCCAGCAGTTTGACTAGCGGGTACAAGGAGGACGAGCAGTACTTC.

V is TRBV6-6 and J is TRBJ2-3; D is possibly TRBD2 (5 bases). In germline, CDR1 is MNHNY, CDR2 SVGAGI (reference sequence). V was cut by 5 bases and J by 0 bases, with 18 bases left in between. The CDR3 length is 17 residues. In nucleotides, the CDR3 is TGTGCCAGCAGTCCCCAACCGGGCCGGACTAGCACAGATACGCAGTATTTT. Residues: CASSPQPGRTSTDTQYF.

This clone was found a few times. Other DNA sequences in the sample encode the same CDR3. The rearrangement uses TRBV28 and TRBJ2-7, with TRBD1 matching 11 bases. After removal of 3 bases from V and 9 bases from J, the junction contained 7 bases not matched to a gene. Germline lookup yields CDR1 MDHEN and CDR2 SYDVKM. The CDR3 has 14 amino acids. The CDR3 bases are TGTGCCAGCAGTTTCGGGACAGGGGGGATATCGCAGTACTTC. Amino acid sequence: CASSFGTGGISQYF.

The chain links TRBV5-1 to TRBJ1-2; D is perhaps TRBD1 (5 bases). The V and J ends lost 3 bases and 5 bases respectively, with 23 bases between them. The CDR3 is made up of 17 amino acids. Germline CDR1 is SGHRS and CDR2 is YFSETQ. In DNA, the CDR3 is TGCGCCAGCAGCTCCCAAATAGGAGATCGGGGGATATATGGCTACACCTTC. As protein: CASSSQIGDRGIYGYTF.

The chain employs TRBV9 and TRBJ1-5, with a tentative D call TRBD1 (5 bases). This CDR3 region has 15 residues. V was cut by 2 bases and J by 2 bases, with 11 bases left in between. Germline V gene lookup returns CDR1 SGDLS and CDR2 YYNGEE. The CDR3 coding sequence is TGTGCCAGCAGCGTGGACAATAGGGGCAATCAGCCCCAGCATTTT. Protein product: CASSVDNRGNQPQHF.

The J gene is TRBJ1-3, the V gene TRBV30, with 8 bases lining up with TRBD1. The germline V gene encodes CDR1 GTSNPN and CDR2 SVGIG (reference sequence). The CDR3 spans 13 residues. Unmatched junction bases numbered 3, after V lost 5 bases and J lost 3 bases. The CDR3 bases are TGTGCCTGGGACAGGGGAGGTGGAAACACCATATATTTT. It specifies CAWDRGGGNTIYF.

In this sample, this clone turned up once. The chain is built from TRBV5-4 and TRBJ2-1; 10 nucleotides align to TRBD2. The germline V gene encodes CDR1 SGHNT and CDR2 YYREEE (reference sequence). This CDR3 is 16 amino acids long. With 4 bases clipped from V and 0 bases from J, the junction kept 4 bases outside the gene matches. CDR3 nucleotide sequence: TGTGCCAGCAGCCATCCTAGCGGGGGCTCCTACAATGAGCAGTTCTTC. Residues: CASSHPSGGSYNEQFF.

This sequence joins TRBV27 and TRBJ2-3; 7 nucleotides align to TRBD1. Trimming took 6 bases from V and 2 from J; bases not matched to a gene: 8. The CDR3 loop spans 15 amino acids. CDR1 is MNHEY, CDR2 SMNVEV, per germline (reference sequence). The CDR3 region has the DNA TGTGCCAGCAGCCCTACAGGGGAAGCCACAGATACGCAGTATTTT. Protein: CASSPTGEATDTQYF.

The chain carries TRBV20-1 and TRBJ2-7; D unclear. V lost 2 bases, J lost 4 bases, and 6 bases lay in between. Germline CDR1 reads DFQATT; CDR2 reads SNEGSKA (reference sequence). This CDR3 comprises 11 residues. CDR3 protein: CSARLRYEQYF. DNA of the CDR3: TGCAGTGCTAGACTCAGATACGAGCAGTACTTC.